This is a list of T cell receptor beta chains from one sample in a study of cytomegalovirus exposure and HLA in healthy donors. Only in-frame clones appear in the TCRdb table, and some are missing; sequencing was by immunoSEQ multiplex PCR. Of 200,000 or so clones in the sample, 65% to 85% were seen once. What was sequenced was PBMCs. These receptor sequences come from a woman aged 25 to 45 in good health and CMV-seronegative. Each CDR3 is given with its conserved first and last residue. Each record gives: J gene, clone size, V gene, CDR3 protein. Size is omitted from some rows. Given values are once, few, many or a class for expanded clones.

TRBJ1-2 NA TRBV27 CASSPTSHWGYTF
TRBJ2-7 NA TRBV10-1 CASSESEDFPYEQYF
TRBJ1-5 once TRBV28 CASSPGRARNQPQHF
TRBJ1-1 few TRBV20-1 CSARATEAFF
TRBJ2-7 NA TRBV11-2 CASSLNPGQAYYEQYF
NA NA TRBV27 CASSLSFQGSEQYF
TRBJ2-1 once TRBV5-1 CASTFSGSYNEQFF
TRBJ2-2 few TRBV6-4 CASSEGNTGELFF
TRBJ1-1 NA TRBV4-1 CASSQEGGRGTEAFF
TRBJ2-6 NA TRBV5-4 CASSGRGGPGANVLTF
TRBJ2-1 NA TRBV18 CASSPNREGLNEQFF
TRBJ2-5 NA TRBV30 CAWRFSGVGGGTQYF
TRBJ1-3 NA TRBV19 CASRDSHSGNTIYF
TRBJ1-1 NA TRBV7-2 CASSSSRDSFTEAFF
TRBJ1-2 NA TRBV10-2 CASSESAGTGVGYTF
TRBJ2-5 NA TRBV11-3 CASSLGEYETQYF
TRBJ1-5 NA TRBV11-2 CASSLVGGPQHF
TRBJ1-2 NA TRBV7-9 CASSLGTANYGYTF
TRBJ2-2 NA TRBV19 CASSIQGSTGELFF
TRBJ1-1 NA TRBV27 CASSFIGDYEAFF
TRBJ1-2 NA TRBV5-1 CASSLNPGQGTNGYTF
TRBJ2-3 NA TRBV5-8 CASSFSGGPTDTQYF
TRBJ1-2 NA TRBV7-9 CASRWDRGYGYTF
TRBJ1-5 NA TRBV27 CASSELRGSNQPQHF
TRBJ2-3 NA TRBV5-1 CASSRDRVIDTQYF
TRBJ1-1 NA TRBV5-1 CASSPGTGNTEAFF
TRBJ2-7 once TRBV5-1 CASSLTSGNIYEQYF
TRBJ1-1 NA TRBV9 CASSLRTGGSTEAFF
TRBJ1-5 NA TRBV7-8 CASSLAEDQPQHF
TRBJ1-2 NA TRBV4-1 CASSHLSTGNYGYTF
TRBJ2-1 NA TRBV12-5 CASGLGQGGYNEQFF
TRBJ1-5 once TRBV2 CASSGRGGNQPQHF
TRBJ2-1 few TRBV29-1 CSVEMDRASYNEQFF
TRBJ1-1 NA TRBV19 CASSLRGGVWGAFF